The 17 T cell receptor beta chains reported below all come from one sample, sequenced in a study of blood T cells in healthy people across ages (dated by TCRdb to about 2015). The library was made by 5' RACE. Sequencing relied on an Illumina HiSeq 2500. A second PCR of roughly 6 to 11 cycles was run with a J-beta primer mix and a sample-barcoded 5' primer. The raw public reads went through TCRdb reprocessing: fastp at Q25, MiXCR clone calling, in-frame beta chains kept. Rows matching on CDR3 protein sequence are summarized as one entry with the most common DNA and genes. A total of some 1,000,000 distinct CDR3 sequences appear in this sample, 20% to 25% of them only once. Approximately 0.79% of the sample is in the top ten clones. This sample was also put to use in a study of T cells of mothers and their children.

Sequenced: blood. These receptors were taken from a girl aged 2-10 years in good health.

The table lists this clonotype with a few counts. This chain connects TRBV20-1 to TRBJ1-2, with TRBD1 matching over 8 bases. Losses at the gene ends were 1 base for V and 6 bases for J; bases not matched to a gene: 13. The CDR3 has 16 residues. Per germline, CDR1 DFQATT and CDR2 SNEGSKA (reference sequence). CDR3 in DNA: TGCAGTGCTAGAGCGGGGGCAGGGGGCGCGATTGATGGCTACACCTTC. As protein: CSARAGAGGAIDGYTF.

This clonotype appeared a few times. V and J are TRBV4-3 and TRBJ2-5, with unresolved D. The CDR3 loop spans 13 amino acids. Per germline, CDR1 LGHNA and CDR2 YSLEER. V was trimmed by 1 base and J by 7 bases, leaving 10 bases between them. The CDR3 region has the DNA TGCGCCAGCAGCCAAGGGACCCGAATGACCCAGTACTTC. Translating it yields CASSQGTRMTQYF.

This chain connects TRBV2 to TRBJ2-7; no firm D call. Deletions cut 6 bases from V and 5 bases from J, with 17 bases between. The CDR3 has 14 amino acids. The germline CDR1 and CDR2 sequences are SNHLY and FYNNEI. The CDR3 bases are TGTGCCAGCAGAAGCCTCCCAGAATCGGACGAGCAGTACTTC. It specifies CASRSLPESDEQYF.

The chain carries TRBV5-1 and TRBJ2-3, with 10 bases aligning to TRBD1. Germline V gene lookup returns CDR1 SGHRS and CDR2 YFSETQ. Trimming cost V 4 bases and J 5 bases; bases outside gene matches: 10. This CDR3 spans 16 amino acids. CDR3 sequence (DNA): TGCGCCAGCAGCCCATTGGAGGGACAGGGGAGAGATACGCAGTATTTT. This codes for CASSPLEGQGRDTQYF.

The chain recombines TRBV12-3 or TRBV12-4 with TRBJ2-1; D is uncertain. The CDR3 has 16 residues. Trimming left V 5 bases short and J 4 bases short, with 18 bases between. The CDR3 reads CASSQGRNSIYNEQFF. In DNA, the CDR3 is TGTGCCAGCAGTCAAGGACGGAACTCAATTTACAATGAGCAGTTCTTC.

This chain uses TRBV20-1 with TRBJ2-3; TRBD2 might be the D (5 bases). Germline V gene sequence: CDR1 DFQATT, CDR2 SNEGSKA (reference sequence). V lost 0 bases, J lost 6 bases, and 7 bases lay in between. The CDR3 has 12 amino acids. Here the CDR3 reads CSARDGLDTQYF. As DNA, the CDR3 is TGCAGTGCTAGAGATGGACTTGATACGCAGTATTTT.

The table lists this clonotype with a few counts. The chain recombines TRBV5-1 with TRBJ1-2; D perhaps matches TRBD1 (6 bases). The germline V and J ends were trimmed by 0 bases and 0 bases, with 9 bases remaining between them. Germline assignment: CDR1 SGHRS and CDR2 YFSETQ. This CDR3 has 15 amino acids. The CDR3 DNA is TGCGCCAGCAGCTTGGAGGGGGACACTAACTATGGCTACACCTTC. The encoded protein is CASSLEGDTNYGYTF.

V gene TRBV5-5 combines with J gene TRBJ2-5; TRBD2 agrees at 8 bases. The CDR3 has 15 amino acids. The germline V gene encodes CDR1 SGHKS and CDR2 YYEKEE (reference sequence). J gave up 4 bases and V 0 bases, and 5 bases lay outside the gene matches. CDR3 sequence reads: CASSLGRLAGETQYF. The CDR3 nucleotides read TGTGCCAGCAGCTTGGGTCGGCTAGCGGGAGAGACCCAGTACTTC.

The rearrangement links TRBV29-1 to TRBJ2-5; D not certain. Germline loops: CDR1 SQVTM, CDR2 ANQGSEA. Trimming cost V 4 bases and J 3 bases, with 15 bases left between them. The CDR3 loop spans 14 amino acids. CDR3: CSVGTRLTKETQYF. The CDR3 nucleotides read TGCAGCGTTGGTACTCGGCTTACGAAAGAGACCCAGTACTTC. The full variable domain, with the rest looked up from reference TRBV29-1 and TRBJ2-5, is SAVISQKPSRDICQRGTSLTIQCQVDSQVTMMFWYRQQPGQSLTLIATANQGSEATYESGFVIDKFPISRPNLTFSTLTVSNMSPEDSSIYLCSVGTRLTKETQYFGPGTRLLVL.

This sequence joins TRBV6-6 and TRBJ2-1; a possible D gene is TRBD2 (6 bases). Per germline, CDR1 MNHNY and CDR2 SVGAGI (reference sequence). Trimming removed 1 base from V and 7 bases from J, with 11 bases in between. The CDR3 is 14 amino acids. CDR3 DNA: TGTGCCAGCAGTTACTTGGCGGGAAATAATGAGCAGTTCTTC. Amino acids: CASSYLAGNNEQFF.

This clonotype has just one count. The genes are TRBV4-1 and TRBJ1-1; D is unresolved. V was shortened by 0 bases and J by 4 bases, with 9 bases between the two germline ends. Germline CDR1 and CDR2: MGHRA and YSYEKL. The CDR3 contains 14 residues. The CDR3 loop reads CASSQDRSSTEAFF. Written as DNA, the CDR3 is TGCGCCAGCAGCCAAGATCGAAGCAGCACTGAAGCTTTCTTT.

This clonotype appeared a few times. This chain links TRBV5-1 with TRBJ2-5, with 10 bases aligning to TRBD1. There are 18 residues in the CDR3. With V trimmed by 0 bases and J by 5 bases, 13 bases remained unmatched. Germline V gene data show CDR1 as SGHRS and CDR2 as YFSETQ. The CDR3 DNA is TGCGCCAGCAGCTTGGAGTCTTCGGGACAGGGGCCTGGGGAGACCCAGTACTTC. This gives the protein CASSLESSGQGPGETQYF.

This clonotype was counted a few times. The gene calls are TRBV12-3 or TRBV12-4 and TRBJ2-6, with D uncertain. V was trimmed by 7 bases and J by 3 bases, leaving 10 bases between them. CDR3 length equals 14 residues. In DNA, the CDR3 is TGTGCCAGCAAAGGGTTTGGTGGGGCCAACGTCCTGACTTTC. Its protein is CASKGFGGANVLTF.

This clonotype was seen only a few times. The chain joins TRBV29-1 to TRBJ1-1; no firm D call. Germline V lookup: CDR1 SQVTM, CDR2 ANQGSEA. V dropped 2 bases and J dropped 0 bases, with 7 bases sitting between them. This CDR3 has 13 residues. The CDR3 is CSVEREVNTEAFF. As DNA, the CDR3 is TGCAGCGTTGAAAGGGAGGTGAACACTGAAGCTTTCTTT. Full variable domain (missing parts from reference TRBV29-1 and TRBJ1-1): SAVISQKPSRDICQRGTSLTIQCQVDSQVTMMFWYRQQPGQSLTLIATANQGSEATYESGFVIDKFPISRPNLTFSTLTVSNMSPEDSSIYLCSVEREVNTEAFFGQGTRLTVV.

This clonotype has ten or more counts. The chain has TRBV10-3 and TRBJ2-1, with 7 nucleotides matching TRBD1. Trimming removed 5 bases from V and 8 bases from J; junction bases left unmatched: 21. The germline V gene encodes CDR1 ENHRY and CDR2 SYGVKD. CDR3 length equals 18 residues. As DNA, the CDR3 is TGTGCCATCAGTCAGGAAACCGGGACAGCAACGGATTACGATGAGCAGTTCTTC. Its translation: CAISQETGTATDYDEQFF.

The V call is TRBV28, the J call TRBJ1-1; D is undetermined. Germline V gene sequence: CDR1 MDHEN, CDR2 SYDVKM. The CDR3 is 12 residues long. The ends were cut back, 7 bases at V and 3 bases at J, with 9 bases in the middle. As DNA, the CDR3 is TGTGCCAGCACCGCGGATGACACTGAAGCTTTCTTT. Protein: CASTADDTEAFF.

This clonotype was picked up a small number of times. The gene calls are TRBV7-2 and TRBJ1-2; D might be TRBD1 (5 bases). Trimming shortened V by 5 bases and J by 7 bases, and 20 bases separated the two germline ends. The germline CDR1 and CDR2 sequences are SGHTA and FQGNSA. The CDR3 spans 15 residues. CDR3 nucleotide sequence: TGTGCCAGCAGCCGCGGCCGGGACGATCTATCTGGCTACACCTTC. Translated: CASSRGRDDLSGYTF.